What follows are 12 T cell receptor beta chains derived from one specimen sequenced in a study of PD-1 blockade in classical Hodgkin lymphoma. Time point of the sample: cycle 4 day 1 (C4D1), after 5 to 7 weeks of nivolumab. All trial patients relapsed after autologous stem cell transplantation. TCRdb's copy holds only in-frame clones and misses some; the assay was immunoSEQ multiplex PCR. This sample has fewer than 20,000 clones, with roughly 65% found just once. The sample in question was peripheral blood mononuclear cells (PBMCs), obtained before the fourth cycle of nivolumab. These receptors were collected from a human donor with classical Hodgkin lymphoma.

There are a few counts of this clone. The chain recombines TRBV15 with TRBJ1-1, with D perhaps TRBD1 (6 bases). This CDR3 has 13 residues. V lost 5 bases and J 5 bases, leaving 12 bases between the germline ends. CDR1 is LNHNV, CDR2 YYDKDF, per germline (reference sequence). CDR3 in amino acids: CATSSTGYTEAFF. The CDR3 nucleotides are TGTGCCACCAGCTCAACAGGGTATACTGAAGCTTTCTTT.

The chain carries TRBV6-5 and TRBJ2-2; a weak D match, TRBD2 (6 bases). CDR3 length equals 15 residues. V lost 4 bases and J 3 bases, leaving 12 bases between the germline ends. From germline, CDR1 is MNHEY and CDR2 SVGAGI. CDR3 amino acids: CASSWDSMDTGELFF. Written as DNA, the CDR3 is TGTGCCAGCAGTTGGGACTCCATGGACACCGGGGAGCTGTTTTTT.

This clone was detected only a few times. Other DNA sequences within the sample encode an identical CDR3. The chain combines TRBV2 with TRBJ2-2, with D unclear. Germline V gene sequence: CDR1 SNHLY, CDR2 FYNNEI. The V end lost 6 bases, the J end lost 6 bases, and 8 bases lay between the germline ends. The CDR3 is made up of 12 amino acids. As DNA, the CDR3 is TGTGCCAGCAGCGTGGAGCCCGGGGAGCTGTTTTTT. Residues: CASSVEPGELFF.

In this sample, this clone turned up a few times. This sequence joins TRBV9 and TRBJ1-1; 7 bases match TRBD1. Germline trimming cut 3 bases from V and 0 bases from J; bases unmatched to any gene: 5. The CDR3 is made up of 15 amino acids. In germline, CDR1 is SGDLS, CDR2 YYNGEE. The CDR3 here is CASSALGQMNTEAFF. CDR3 coding DNA: TGTGCCAGCAGCGCGTTGGGACAGATGAACACTGAAGCTTTCTTT.

The chain recombines TRBV6-6 with TRBJ1-1; D is perhaps TRBD1 (5 bases). This CDR3 has 14 amino acids. The germline CDR1 and CDR2 sequences are MNHNY and SVGAGI (reference sequence). V shed 2 bases and J shed 2 bases, with 9 bases lying between them. CDR3 sequence (DNA): TGTGCCAGCAGTTACGCCAGGGACAACACTGAAGCTTTCTTT. This encodes CASSYARDNTEAFF.

This clone was observed once. J is TRBJ1-2 and V is TRBV2; 11 bases agree with TRBD1. The CDR3 runs 14 residues. Germline V gene data show CDR1 as SNHLY and CDR2 as FYNNEI. J was trimmed by 6 bases and V by 4 bases; bases with no gene match: 4. CDR3 protein: CASSGGQGGDGYTF. CDR3 DNA sequence: TGTGCCAGCAGTGGGGGACAGGGGGGCGATGGCTACACCTTC.

The V call is TRBV14, the J call TRBJ2-3; 8 nucleotides align to TRBD1. The germline CDR1 and CDR2 sequences are SGHDN and FVKESK. V trimming: 0 bases; J trimming: 4 bases; junction bases outside the gene matches: 15. The CDR3 sequence is 19 residues long. The CDR3 DNA sequence: TGTGCCAGCAGCCAAGACGACCCCCCAGGCAGGGGGCTGGCAGATACGCAGTATTTT. This encodes CASSQDDPPGRGLADTQYF. The full variable domain, rest sourced from reference TRBV14 and TRBJ2-3, is EAGVTQFPSHSVIEKGQTVTLRCDPISGHDNLYWYRRVMGKEIKFLLHFVKESKQDESGMPNNRFLAERTGGTYSTLKVQPAELEDSGVYFCASSQDDPPGRGLADTQYFGPGTRLTVL.

The chain recombines TRBV7-9 with TRBJ2-1; D is possibly TRBD2 (6 bases). Trimming removed 4 bases from V and 7 bases from J, with 11 bases in between. This CDR3 contains 13 residues. The germline V gene encodes CDR1 SEHNR and CDR2 FQNEAQ (reference sequence). The CDR3 reads CASSWTNLNEQFF. The DNA for the CDR3 is TGTGCCAGCAGCTGGACTAACCTGAATGAGCAGTTCTTC. The variable domain in full, with the rest retrieved from reference TRBV7-9 and TRBJ2-1, is DTGVSQNPRHKITKRGQNVTFRCDPISEHNRLYWYRQTLGQGPEFLTYFQNEAQLEKSRLLSDRFSAERPKGSFSTLEIQRTEQGDSAMYLCASSWTNLNEQFFGPGTRLTVL.

The table lists this clone with a few counts. The chain employs TRBV5-5 and TRBJ1-4, with TRBD1 matching 11 bases. The V segment lost 5 bases and the J segment 8 bases; nucleotides outside the gene matches: 8. CDR1 is SGHKS and CDR2 is YYEKEE in the germline V gene (reference sequence). The CDR3 is 15 residues long. The DNA of the CDR3 is TGTGCCAGCAGTAGAGGACAGGGGGCGGACGAAAAACTGTTTTTT. Its protein is CASSRGQGADEKLFF.

The rearrangement uses TRBV5-4 and TRBJ1-5; 9 bases line up with TRBD1. The CDR3 spans 16 residues. The germline gives CDR1 SGHNT, CDR2 YYREEE (reference sequence). V shed 5 bases and J 3 bases; nucleotides not matched to a gene: 9. The CDR3, as DNA: TGTGCCAGCAGTTTTGGCGGGGACAGGGTCAATCAGCCCCAGCATTTT. Its translation is CASSFGGDRVNQPQHF.

The genes are TRBV7-2 and TRBJ2-2, with 9 bases fitting TRBD2. Germline V gene data show CDR1 as SGHTA and CDR2 as FQGNSA. The V and J ends lost 1 base and 6 bases, in that order; junction bases with no gene match: 6. The CDR3 extends over 16 amino acids. The CDR3 DNA reads as TGTGCCAGCAGCTTAGTGGCGGGAGGGTCCGCCGGGGAGCTGTTTTTT. It encodes CASSLVAGGSAGELFF.

V is TRBV5-1 and J is TRBJ1-1, with 9 positions matching TRBD1. The CDR3 is made up of 15 amino acids. Trimming took 3 bases from V and 6 from J; bases not matched to a gene: 9. Germline V gene lookup returns CDR1 SGHRS and CDR2 YFSETQ. Here the CDR3 reads CASSWRDRVGAEAFF. CDR3 sequence (DNA): TGCGCCAGCAGCTGGAGGGACAGGGTTGGGGCTGAAGCTTTCTTT.